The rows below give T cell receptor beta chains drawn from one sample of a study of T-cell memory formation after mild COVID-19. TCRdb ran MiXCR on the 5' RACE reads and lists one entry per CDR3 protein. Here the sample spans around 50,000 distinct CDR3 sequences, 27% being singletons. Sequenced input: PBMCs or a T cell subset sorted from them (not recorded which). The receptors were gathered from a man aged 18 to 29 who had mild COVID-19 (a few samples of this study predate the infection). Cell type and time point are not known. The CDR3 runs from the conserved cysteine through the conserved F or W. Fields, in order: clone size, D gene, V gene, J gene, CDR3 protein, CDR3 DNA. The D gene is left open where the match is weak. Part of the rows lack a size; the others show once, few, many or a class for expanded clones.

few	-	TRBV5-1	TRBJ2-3	CASSLEQNTDTQYF	TGCGCCAGCAGCTTGGAACAGAACACAGATACGCAGTATTTT
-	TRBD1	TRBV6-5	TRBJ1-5	CASSPGTANQPQHF	TGTGCCAGCAGTCCGGGGACAGCCAATCAGCCCCAGCATTTT
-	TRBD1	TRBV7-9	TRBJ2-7	CASSSGQGRSEQYF	TGTGCCAGCAGTTCCGGACAGGGGAGATCCGAGCAGTACTTC
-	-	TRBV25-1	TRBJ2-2	CASSEPHGRAGTGELFF	TGTGCCAGCAGTGAGCCCCATGGACGGGCAGGCACCGGGGAGCTGTTTTTT
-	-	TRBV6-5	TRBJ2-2	CASTPFTGDRTGELFF	TGTGCCAGCACCCCCTTTACAGGAGATCGCACCGGGGAGCTGTTTTTT
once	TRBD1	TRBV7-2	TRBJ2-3	CASSLAGRQGTDTQYF	TGTGCCAGCAGCTTAGCGGGGAGACAGGGTACAGATACGCAGTATTTT
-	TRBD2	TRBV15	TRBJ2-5	CATSRQSLAGPSETQYF	TGTGCCACCAGCAGGCAATCACTAGCGGGGCCCTCAGAGACCCAGTACTTC
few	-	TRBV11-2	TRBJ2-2	CASSAGRNTGELFF	TGTGCCAGCAGCGCGGGACGAAACACCGGGGAGCTGTTTTTT
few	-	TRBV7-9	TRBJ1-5	CASSLANNQPQHF	TGTGCCAGCAGCTTAGCCAACAATCAGCCCCAGCATTTT
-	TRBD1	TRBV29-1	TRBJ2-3	CSVSTGSDTQYF	TGCAGCGTGTCGACAGGGTCAGATACGCAGTATTTT
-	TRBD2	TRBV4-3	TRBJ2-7	CASSHWGGNEQYF	TGCGCCAGCAGCCATTGGGGAGGGAACGAGCAGTACTTC
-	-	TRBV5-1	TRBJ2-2	CASSLGHSNTGELFF	TGCGCCAGCAGCTTGGGACATTCGAACACCGGGGAGCTGTTTTTT
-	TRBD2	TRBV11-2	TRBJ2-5	CASKVGLAGGPLRETQYF	TGTGCCAGCAAAGTTGGCCTAGCGGGGGGGCCGCTCAGGGAGACCCAGTACTTC
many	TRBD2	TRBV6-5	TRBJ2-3	CASSVVAGEGDTQYF	TGTGCCAGCAGTGTGGTAGCGGGGGAGGGAGATACGCAGTATTTT
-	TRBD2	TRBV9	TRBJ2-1	CASSALAGSYNEQFF	TGTGCCAGCAGCGCTCTAGCGGGGTCCTACAATGAGCAGTTCTTC
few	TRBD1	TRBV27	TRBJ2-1	CASSWLPTGAGEQFF	TGTGCCAGCAGTTGGCTCCCTACAGGGGCAGGTGAGCAGTTCTTC
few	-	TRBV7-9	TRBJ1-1	CASSLAGRSTEAFF	TGTGCCAGCAGCTTAGCGGGGCGGAGCACTGAAGCTTTCTTT
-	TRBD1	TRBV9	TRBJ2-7	CASSVATGAEQYF	TGTGCCAGCAGCGTAGCCACAGGGGCCGAGCAGTACTTC
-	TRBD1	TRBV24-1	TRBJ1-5	CATSDLTGQGSNQPQHF	TGTGCCACCAGTGATTTGACGGGACAGGGAAGCAATCAGCCCCAGCATTTT
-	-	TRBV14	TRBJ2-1	CASSHSGGSSYNEQFF	TGTGCCAGCAGCCACTCCGGAGGGAGCTCCTACAATGAGCAGTTCTTC
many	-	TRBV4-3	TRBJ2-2	CASSYGGGRNTGELFF	TGCGCCAGCAGCTACGGAGGGGGGAGGAACACCGGGGAGCTGTTTTTT
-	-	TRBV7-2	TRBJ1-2	CASSPWDRGNYGYTF	TGTGCCAGCAGCCCCTGGGACCGCGGAAACTATGGCTACACCTTC
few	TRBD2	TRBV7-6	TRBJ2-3	CASTLAGGTSTDTQYF	TGTGCCAGCACCCTAGCGGGGGGGACTAGCACAGATACGCAGTATTTT
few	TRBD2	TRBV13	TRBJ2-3	CASSLPPGTSGADTQYF	TGTGCCAGCAGCTTACCGCCCGGGACTAGCGGTGCAGATACGCAGTATTTT
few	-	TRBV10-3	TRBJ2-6	CAISGTGGAGANVLTF	TGTGCCATCAGTGGAACAGGAGGGGCTGGGGCCAACGTCCTGACTTTC
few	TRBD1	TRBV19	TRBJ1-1	CASETGMATEAFF	TGTGCCAGTGAGACAGGGATGGCGACTGAAGCTTTCTTT
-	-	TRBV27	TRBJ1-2	CASSQAGDYGYTF	TGTGCCAGCAGTCAGGCAGGGGACTATGGCTACACCTTC
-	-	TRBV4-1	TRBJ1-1	CASSQARDLDTEAFF	TGCGCCAGCAGCCAGGCCCGGGACCTAGACACTGAAGCTTTCTTT
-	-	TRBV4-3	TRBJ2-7	CASSQARGRDGNYEQYF	TGCGCCAGCAGCCAGGCTAGGGGCCGGGACGGTAACTACGAGCAGTACTTC
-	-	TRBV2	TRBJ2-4	CASSEEGGTKNIQYF	TGTGCCAGCAGTGAAGAGGGAGGAACCAAAAACATTCAGTACTTC
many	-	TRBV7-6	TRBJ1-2	CASSPGGGYGYTF	TGTGCCAGCAGCCCAGGCGGAGGGTATGGCTACACCTTC
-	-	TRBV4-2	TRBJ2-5	CASSHAANQGGQETQYF	TGTGCCAGCAGCCACGCAGCGAACCAAGGGGGCCAAGAGACCCAGTACTTC
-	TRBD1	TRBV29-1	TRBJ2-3	CSGAGDRGPDTQYF	TGCAGCGGGGCTGGGGACAGGGGGCCAGATACGCAGTATTTT